One sample yielded the 10 T cell receptor beta chains listed below, sequenced in a study of T-cell memory formation after mild COVID-19. MiXCR was run by TCRdb on the 5' RACE reads, yielding one entry per CDR3 protein. The sample yields fewer than 600,000 distinct CDR3 sequences, less than 25% seen once. The sample comprised PBMCs or a T cell subset sorted from them (not recorded which). These TCRs come from an adult woman who had mild COVID-19 (a few samples of this study predate the infection). Cell type and time point are not known.

The chain joins TRBV6-2 or TRBV6-3 to TRBJ2-7, with D uncertain. Germline V gene lookup returns CDR1 MNHEY and CDR2 SVGEGT. Deletions cut 8 bases from V and 8 bases from J, with 10 bases between. CDR3 length equals 10 residues. The CDR3, as DNA: TGTGCCAGCGGCAACGGTCAGCAGTACTTC. Translation: CASGNGQQYF.

The table lists this clonotype with a few counts. CDR3 sequence (DNA): TGCGCCAGCAGCGGGCGATTAAATGCCCGTGAAGCTTTCTTT. It encodes CASSGRLNAREAFF. The chain couples TRBV5-1 to TRBJ1-1; D is undetermined. The CDR3 sequence is 14 residues long. The V gene lost 4 bases and the J gene lost 7 bases, with 17 bases spanning the gap. Germline V CDR1 and CDR2: SGHRS, YFSETQ.

The genes are TRBV29-1 and TRBJ1-2; unclear D gene. Germline CDR1 SQVTM, CDR2 ANQGSEA. The CDR3 is 12 residues long. V lost 4 bases, J lost 4 bases, and 10 bases lay in between. CDR3 sequence reads: CSVGGVSYGYTF. The CDR3 bases are TGCAGCGTTGGTGGAGTAAGCTATGGCTACACCTTC.

The table lists this clonotype with many counts. V and J are TRBV7-2 and TRBJ2-2; TRBD2 matches at 8 bases. This CDR3 has 16 residues. Germline-derived CDR1 and CDR2 are SGHTA and FQGNSA. The ends lost 3 bases at V and 2 bases at J; junction bases unmatched: 5. The CDR3 region has the DNA TGTGCCAGCAGCTTCCACAGCGGGAGTAACACCGGGGAGCTGTTTTTT. It specifies CASSFHSGSNTGELFF. The whole variable domain, filled in from reference TRBV7-2 and TRBJ2-2, reads GAGVSQSPSNKVTEKGKDVELRCDPISGHTALYWYRQSLGQGLEFLIYFQGNSAPDKSGLPSDRFSAERTGGSVSTLTIQRTQQEDSAVYLCASSFHSGSNTGELFFGEGSRLTVL.

Here the CDR3 reads CASSLAEVEQFF. In nucleotides, the CDR3 is TGTGCCAGCAGCTTAGCGGAGGTTGAGCAGTTCTTC. This chain joins TRBV7-9 and TRBJ2-1; D perhaps matches TRBD2 (5 bases). CDR1 and CDR2 (germline): SEHNR, FQNEAQ (reference sequence). The CDR3 is made up of 12 amino acids. Trimming pared 0 bases from V and 9 bases from J, leaving 6 bases between.

The CDR3 region is CSAGAAGASRDTQYF. CDR3 nucleotide sequence: TGCAGTGCTGGGGCAGCGGGGGCGTCCAGGGATACGCAGTATTTT. The chain couples TRBV20-1 to TRBJ2-3, with 8 bases matching TRBD2. Per the germline V gene, CDR1 is DFQATT and CDR2 is SNEGSKA (reference sequence). The junction had 13 bases not matched to a gene; V was cut back by 5 bases and J by 6 bases. CDR3 length: 15 residues.

This chain uses TRBV7-9 with TRBJ2-1; D is uncertain. Germline V gene lookup returns CDR1 SEHNR and CDR2 FQNEAQ (reference sequence). CDR3 length: 14 residues. V gave up 0 bases and J gave up 7 bases, with 10 bases separating them. For the CDR3, the DNA is TGTGCCAGCAGCTTAGCAACCAGACCGAATGAGCAGTTCTTC. This sequence encodes CASSLATRPNEQFF.

The chain uses TRBV7-9 and TRBJ1-2; D is undetermined. The CDR3 runs 15 residues. Between the trimmed V and J ends, which lost 7 bases and 4 bases, there was a span of 19 bases. CDR1 is SEHNR and CDR2 is FQNEAQ in the germline V gene (reference sequence). This chain's CDR3 is CASTEGPHRGYGYTF. In DNA form, the CDR3 reads TGTGCCAGCACCGAAGGGCCTCACCGGGGCTATGGCTACACCTTC.

The gene calls are TRBV18 and TRBJ2-1, with 10 positions matching TRBD1. Looked up from germline, CDR1 is KGHSH and CDR2 is LQKENI. CDR3 size: 15 residues. V lost 3 bases, J lost 10 bases, and 9 bases stayed unmatched. CDR3 sequence (DNA): TGTGCCAGCTCACCGGGACAGGGGCTTCTGAGCGAGCAGTTCTTC. It translates to CASSPGQGLLSEQFF.

This clonotype was detected a few times. The V call is TRBV5-1, the J call TRBJ2-7, with D tentatively TRBD1 (7 bases). This CDR3 comprises 15 residues. Germline CDR1 SGHRS, CDR2 YFSETQ. V was shortened by 4 bases and J by 3 bases, with 17 bases between the two germline ends. The DNA for the CDR3 is TGCGCCAGCAGCCCCCAGGGGGGAAAAGGCTACGAGCAGTACTTC. It yields the protein CASSPQGGKGYEQYF.